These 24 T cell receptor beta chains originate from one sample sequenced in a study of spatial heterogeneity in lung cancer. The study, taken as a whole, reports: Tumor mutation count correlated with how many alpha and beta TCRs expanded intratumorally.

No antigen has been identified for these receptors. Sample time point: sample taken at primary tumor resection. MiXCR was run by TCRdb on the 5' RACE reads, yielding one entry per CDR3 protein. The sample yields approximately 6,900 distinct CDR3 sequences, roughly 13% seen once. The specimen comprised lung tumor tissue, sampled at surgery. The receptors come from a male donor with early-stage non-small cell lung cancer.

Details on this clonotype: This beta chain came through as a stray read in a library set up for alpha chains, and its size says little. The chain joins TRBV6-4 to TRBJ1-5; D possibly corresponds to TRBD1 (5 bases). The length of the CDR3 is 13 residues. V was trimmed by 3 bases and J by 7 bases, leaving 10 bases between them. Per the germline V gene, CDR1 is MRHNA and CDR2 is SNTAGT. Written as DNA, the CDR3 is TGTGCCAGCAGTGAACAGGCAGGGCAGCCCCAGCATTTT. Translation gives CASSEQAGQPQHF.

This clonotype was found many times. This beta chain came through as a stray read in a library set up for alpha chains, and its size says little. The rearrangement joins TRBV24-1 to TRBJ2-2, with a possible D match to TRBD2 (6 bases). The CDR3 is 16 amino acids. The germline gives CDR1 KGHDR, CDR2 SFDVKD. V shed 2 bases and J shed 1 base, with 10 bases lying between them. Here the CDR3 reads CATSDSGTQNTGELFF. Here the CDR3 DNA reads TGTGCCACCAGTGATTCCGGGACTCAGAACACCGGGGAGCTGTTTTTT.

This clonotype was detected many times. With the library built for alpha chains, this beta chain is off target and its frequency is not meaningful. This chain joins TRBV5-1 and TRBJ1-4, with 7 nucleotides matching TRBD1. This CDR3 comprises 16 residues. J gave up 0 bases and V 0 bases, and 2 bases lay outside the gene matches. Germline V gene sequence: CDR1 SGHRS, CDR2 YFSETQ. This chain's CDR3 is CASSLGTGATNEKLFF. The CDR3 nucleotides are TGCGCCAGCAGCTTGGGGACAGGAGCAACTAATGAAAAACTGTTTTTT.

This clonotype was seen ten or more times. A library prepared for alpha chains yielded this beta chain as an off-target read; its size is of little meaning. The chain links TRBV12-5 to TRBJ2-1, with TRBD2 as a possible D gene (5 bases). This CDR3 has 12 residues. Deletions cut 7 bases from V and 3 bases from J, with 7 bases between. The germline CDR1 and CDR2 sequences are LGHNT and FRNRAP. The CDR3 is CASAGLYNEQFF. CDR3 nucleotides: TGTGCTAGTGCCGGACTCTACAATGAGCAGTTCTTC.

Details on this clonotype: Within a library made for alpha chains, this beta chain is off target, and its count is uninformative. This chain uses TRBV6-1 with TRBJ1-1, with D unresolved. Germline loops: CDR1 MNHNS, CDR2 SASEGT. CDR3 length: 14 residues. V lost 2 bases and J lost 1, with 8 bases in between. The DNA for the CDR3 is TGTGCCAGCAGTGAAAGAATGGGGAACACTGAAGCTTTCTTT. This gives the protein CASSERMGNTEAFF.

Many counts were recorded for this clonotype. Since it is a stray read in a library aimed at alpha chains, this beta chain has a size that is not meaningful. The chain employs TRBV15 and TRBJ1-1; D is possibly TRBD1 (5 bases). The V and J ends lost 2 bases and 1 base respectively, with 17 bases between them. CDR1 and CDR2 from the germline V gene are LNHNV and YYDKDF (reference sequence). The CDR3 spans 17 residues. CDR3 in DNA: TGTGCCACCAGCAGACAAACCCGGGGAGGGGAGAACACTGAAGCTTTCTTT. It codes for CATSRQTRGGENTEAFF.

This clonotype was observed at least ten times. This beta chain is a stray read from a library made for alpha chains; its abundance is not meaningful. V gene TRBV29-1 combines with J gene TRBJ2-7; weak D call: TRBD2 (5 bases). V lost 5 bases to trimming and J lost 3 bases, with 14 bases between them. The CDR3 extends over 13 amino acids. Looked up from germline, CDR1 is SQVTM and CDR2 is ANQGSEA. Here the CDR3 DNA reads TGCAGCGTTACGACGGGGATTAACTACGAGCAGTACTTC. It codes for CSVTTGINYEQYF.

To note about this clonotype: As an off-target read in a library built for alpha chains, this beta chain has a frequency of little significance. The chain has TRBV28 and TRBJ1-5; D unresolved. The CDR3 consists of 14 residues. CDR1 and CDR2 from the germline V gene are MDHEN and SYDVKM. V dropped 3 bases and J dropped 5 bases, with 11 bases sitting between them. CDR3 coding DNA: TGTGCCAGCAGTTTTGTACAGAAATATCAGCCCCAGCATTTT. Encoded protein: CASSFVQKYQPQHF. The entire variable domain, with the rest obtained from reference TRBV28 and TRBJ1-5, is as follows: DVKVTQSSRYLVKRTGEKVFLECVQDMDHENMFWYRQDPGLGLRLIYFSYDVKMKEKGDIPEGYSVSREKKERFSLILESASTNQTSMYLCASSFVQKYQPQHFGDGTRLSIL.

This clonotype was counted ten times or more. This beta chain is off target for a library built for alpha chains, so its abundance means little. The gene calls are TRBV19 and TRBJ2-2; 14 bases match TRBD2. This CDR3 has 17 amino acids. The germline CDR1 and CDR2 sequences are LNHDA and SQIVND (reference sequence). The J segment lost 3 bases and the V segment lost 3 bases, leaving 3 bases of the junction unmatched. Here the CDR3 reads CASSMGLAGVDTGELFF. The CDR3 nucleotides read TGTGCCAGTAGTATGGGACTAGCGGGAGTCGACACCGGGGAGCTGTTTTTT.

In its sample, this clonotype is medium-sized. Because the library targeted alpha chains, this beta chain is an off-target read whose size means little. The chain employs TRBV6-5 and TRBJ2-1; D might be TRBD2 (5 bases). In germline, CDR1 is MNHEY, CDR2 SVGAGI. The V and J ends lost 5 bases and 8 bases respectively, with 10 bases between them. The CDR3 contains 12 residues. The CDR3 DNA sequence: TGTGCCAGCAGTCGGACTGGGGATGAGCAGTTCTTC. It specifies CASSRTGDEQFF.

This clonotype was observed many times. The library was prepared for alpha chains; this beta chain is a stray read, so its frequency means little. The CDR3 sequence is CASQPNFYNEQFF. Here the CDR3 DNA reads TGTGCCAGTCAACCGAACTTCTACAATGAGCAGTTCTTC. This rearrangement joins TRBV19 to TRBJ2-1; D not resolved. CDR1 is LNHDA, CDR2 SQIVND, per germline (reference sequence). The ends were cut back, 8 bases at V and 3 bases at J, with 11 bases in the middle. The CDR3 has 13 amino acids.

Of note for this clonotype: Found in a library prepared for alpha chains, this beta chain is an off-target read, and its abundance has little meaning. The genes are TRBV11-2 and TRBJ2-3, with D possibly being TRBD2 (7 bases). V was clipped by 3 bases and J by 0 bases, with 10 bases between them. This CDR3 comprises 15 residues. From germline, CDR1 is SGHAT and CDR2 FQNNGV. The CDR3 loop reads CASSFGGLSTDTQYF. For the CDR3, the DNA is TGTGCCAGCAGCTTCGGGGGGCTGAGCACAGATACGCAGTATTTT.

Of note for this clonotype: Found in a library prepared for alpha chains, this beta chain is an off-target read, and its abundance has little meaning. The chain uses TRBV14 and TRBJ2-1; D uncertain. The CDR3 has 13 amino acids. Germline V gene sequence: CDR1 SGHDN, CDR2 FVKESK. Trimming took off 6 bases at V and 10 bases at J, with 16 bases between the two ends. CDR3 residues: CASSQIGVWEQFF. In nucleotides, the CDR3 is TGTGCCAGCAGTCAAATTGGGGTTTGGGAGCAGTTCTTC.

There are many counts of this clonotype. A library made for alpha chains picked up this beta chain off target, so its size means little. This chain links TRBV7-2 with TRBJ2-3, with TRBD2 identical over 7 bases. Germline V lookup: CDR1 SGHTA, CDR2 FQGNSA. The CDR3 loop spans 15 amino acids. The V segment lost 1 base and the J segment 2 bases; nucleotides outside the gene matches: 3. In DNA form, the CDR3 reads TGTGCCAGCAGCTTAGAAGCGGGGCCCACAGATACGCAGTATTTT. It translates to CASSLEAGPTDTQYF.

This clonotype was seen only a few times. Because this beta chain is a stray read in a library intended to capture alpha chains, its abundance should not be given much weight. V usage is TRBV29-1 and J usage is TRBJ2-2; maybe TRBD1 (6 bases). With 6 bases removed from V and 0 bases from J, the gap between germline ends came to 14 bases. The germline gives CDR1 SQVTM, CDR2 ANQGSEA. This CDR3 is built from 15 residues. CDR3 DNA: TGCAGCGTCCAGAGGACAGCCGCGAACACCGGGGAGCTGTTTTTT. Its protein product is CSVQRTAANTGELFF.

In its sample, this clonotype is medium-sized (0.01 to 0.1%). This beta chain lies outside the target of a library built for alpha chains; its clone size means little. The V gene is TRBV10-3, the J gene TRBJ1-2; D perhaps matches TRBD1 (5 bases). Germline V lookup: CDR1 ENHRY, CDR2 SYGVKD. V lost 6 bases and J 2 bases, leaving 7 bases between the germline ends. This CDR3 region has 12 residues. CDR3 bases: TGTGCCATCAGCAGGGAGAACTATGGCTACACCTTC. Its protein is CAISRENYGYTF.

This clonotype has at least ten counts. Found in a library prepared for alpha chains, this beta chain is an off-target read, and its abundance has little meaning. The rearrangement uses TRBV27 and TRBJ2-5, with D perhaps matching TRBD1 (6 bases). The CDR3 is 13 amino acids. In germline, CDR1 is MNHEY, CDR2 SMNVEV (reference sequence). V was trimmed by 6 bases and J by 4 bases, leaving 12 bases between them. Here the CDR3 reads CASSYRESETQYF. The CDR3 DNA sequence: TGTGCCAGCAGCTACAGGGAGTCAGAGACCCAGTACTTC.

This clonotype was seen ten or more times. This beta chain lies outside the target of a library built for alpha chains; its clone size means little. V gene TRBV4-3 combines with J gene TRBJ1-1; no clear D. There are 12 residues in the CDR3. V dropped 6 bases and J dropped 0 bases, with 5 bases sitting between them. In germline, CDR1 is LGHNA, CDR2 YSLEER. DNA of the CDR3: TGCGCCAGCAGAGGAATGAACACTGAAGCTTTCTTT. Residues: CASRGMNTEAFF.

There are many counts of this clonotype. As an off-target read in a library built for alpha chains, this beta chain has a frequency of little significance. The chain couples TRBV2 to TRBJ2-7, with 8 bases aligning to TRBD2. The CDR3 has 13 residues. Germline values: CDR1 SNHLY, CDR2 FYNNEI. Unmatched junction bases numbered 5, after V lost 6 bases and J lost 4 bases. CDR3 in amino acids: CASRPGLGYEQYF. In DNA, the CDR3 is TGTGCCAGCAGACCGGGACTAGGGTACGAGCAGTACTTC.

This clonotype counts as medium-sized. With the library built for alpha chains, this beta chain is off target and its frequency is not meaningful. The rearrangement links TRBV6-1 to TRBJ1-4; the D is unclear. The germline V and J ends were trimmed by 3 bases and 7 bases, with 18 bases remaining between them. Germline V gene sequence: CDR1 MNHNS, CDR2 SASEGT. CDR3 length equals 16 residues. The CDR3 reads CASSDAPIGLGEKLFF. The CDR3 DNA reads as TGTGCCAGCAGTGATGCCCCGATTGGGCTAGGTGAAAAACTGTTTTTT.

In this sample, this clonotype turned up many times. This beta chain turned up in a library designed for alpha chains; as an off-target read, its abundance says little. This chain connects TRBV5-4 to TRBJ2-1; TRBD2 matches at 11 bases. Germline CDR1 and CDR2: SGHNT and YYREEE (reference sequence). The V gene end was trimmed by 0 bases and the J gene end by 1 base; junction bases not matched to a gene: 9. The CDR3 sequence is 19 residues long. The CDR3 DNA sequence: TGTGCCAGCAGCTTGGGTCTAGCGGGAGGCTTGGGGTCCTACAATGAGCAGTTCTTC. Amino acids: CASSLGLAGGLGSYNEQFF.

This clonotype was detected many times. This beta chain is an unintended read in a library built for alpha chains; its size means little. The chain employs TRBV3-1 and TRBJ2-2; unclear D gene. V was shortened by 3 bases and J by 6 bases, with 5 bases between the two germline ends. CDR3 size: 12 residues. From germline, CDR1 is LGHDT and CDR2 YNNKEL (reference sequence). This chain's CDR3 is CASSQGSGELFF. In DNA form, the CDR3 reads TGTGCCAGCAGCCAGGGGTCCGGGGAGCTGTTTTTT.

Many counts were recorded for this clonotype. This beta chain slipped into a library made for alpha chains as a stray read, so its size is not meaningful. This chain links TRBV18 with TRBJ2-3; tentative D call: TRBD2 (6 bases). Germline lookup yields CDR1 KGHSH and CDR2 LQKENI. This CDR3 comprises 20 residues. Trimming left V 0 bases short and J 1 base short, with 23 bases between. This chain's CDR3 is CASSPPKGTDTNGGTDTQYF. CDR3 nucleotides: TGTGCCAGCTCACCACCGAAGGGGACTGACACTAACGGGGGCACAGATACGCAGTATTTT.

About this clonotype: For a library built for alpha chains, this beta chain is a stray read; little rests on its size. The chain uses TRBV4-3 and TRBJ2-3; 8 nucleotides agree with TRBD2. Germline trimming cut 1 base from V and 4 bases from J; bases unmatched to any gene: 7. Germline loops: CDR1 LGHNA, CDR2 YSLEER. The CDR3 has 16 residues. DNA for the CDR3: TGCGCCAGCAGCCAAGTGCGAGCGGGAGTCCCAGATACGCAGTATTTT. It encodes CASSQVRAGVPDTQYF.